The T cell receptor beta chain under discussion was sequenced for a study of OX40 agonist ivuxolimab in advanced cancers. Across the study: The patients received ivuxolimab by intravenous route every 2 weeks at 0.01 to 10 mg/kg. Mean age 60 years, range about 23 to 80; 82.7% male. General observations from the study: The study observed clonal expansion of CD4+ and CD8+ blood T cells by week 6 at 0.1 to 3.0 mg/kg. Fewer expanded clones were found on average in CD4+ than in CD8+ T cells.

In the case of this clone: The antigen is unknown.

The CDR3 is made up of 16 amino acids. After removal of 3 bases from V and 6 bases from J, the junction contained 8 bases not matched to a gene. Germline values: CDR1 SEHNR, CDR2 FQNEAQ (reference sequence). Here immunoSEQ multiplex PCR was the method, and the copy in TCRdb shows in-frame clones only, minus some. The repertoire consists of 19,000 or so clones, with roughly four fifths occurring once and the leading ten covering 21%. The chain joins TRBV7-9 to TRBJ2-2; 9 bases line up with TRBD1. This specimen was CD4+ or CD8+ T cells sorted from blood, taken in a trial of the OX40 agonist ivuxolimab. This clonotype originated in an adult with an advanced solid tumor such as melanoma, head and neck, liver or kidney cancer. CDR3 DNA: TGTGCCAGCAGCTTCCCCGGGACAGGGTTGGCCGGGGAGCTGTTTTTT. Its protein product is CASSFPGTGLAGELFF. Supplemented by reference TRBV7-9 and TRBJ2-2, the full variable domain reads DTGVSQNPRHKITKRGQNVTFRCDPISEHNRLYWYRQTLGQGPEFLTYFQNEAQLEKSRLLSDRFSAERPKGSFSTLEIQRTEQGDSAMYLCASSFPGTGLAGELFFGEGSRLTVL.